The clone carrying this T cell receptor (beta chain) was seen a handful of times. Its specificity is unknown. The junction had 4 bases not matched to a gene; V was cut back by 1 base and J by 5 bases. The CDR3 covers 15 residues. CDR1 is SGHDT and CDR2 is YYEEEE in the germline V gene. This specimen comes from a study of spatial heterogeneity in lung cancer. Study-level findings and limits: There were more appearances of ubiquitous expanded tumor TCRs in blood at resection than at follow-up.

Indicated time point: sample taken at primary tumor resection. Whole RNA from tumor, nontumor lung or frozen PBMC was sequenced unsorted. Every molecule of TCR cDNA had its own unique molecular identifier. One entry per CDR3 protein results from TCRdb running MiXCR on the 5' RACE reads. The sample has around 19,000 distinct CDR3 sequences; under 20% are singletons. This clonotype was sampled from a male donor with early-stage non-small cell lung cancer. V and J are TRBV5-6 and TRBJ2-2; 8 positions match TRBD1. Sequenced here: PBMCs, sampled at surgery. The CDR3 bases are TGTGCCAGCAGCTTGTCGGACAGGGTAACCGGGGAGCTGTTTTTT. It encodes CASSLSDRVTGELFF.